This TCR beta chain was observed in a study of T cell responses to AZD1222 COVID-19 vaccine. Whole-study findings and limits: Reportedly, nearly half the spike-specific TCRs target unmutated variant regions. Dominant at 160-218 and 743-854, vaccine-associated CD4 TCRs also spanned spike. Only after the peak T cell response were repertoires sampled.

The assay was immunoSEQ multiplex PCR, and TCRdb's table has in-frame clones only and misses some. The sample holds 90,000 to 150,000 clones, over 75% seen once. A remark on this clone: Its antigen is still unknown.

The TCR originated in an adult in good health. The sequences come from peripheral blood, collected on day 0 of AZD1222 vaccination.

The chain's CDR3 is CASSPQGSNSPLHF. Written as DNA, the CDR3 is TGTGCCAGCAGCCCGCAGGGTAGTAATTCACCCCTCCACTTT. The V call is TRBV7-6, the J call TRBJ1-6, with D possibly being TRBD1 (5 bases). Germline V gene lookup returns CDR1 SGHVS and CDR2 FNYEAQ. This CDR3 contains 14 residues. With 5 bases removed from V and 6 bases from J, the gap between germline ends came to 11 bases.